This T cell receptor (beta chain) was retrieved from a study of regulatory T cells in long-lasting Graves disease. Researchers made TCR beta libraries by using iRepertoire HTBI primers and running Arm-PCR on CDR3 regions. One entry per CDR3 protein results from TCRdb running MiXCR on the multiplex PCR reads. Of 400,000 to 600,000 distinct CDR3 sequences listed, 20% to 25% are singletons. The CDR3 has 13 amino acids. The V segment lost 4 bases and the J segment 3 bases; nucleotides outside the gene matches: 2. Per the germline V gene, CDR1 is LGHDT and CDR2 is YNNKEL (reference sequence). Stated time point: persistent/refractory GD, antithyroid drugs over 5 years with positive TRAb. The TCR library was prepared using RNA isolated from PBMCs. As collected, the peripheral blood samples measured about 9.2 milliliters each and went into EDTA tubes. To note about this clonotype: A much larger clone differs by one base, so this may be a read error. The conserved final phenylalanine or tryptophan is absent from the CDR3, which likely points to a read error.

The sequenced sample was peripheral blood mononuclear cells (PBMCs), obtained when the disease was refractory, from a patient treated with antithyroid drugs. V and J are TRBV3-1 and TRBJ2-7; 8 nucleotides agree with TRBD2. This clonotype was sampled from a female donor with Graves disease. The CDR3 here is CASSRAGDYEQYL. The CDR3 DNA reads TGTGCCAGCAGCCGAGCGGGAGACTACGAGCAGTACCTC.